A selection of T cell receptor beta chains follows, all from one sample in a study of regulatory T cells in long-lasting Graves disease. Via MiXCR, TCRdb re-called the multiplex PCR reads, giving one row per CDR3 protein. This table holds some 410,000 distinct CDR3 sequences, 15% to 20% found once. This sample was shared with a second study, whose subject was T cells in Graves' hyperthyroidism and ophthalmopathy.

This specimen was peripheral blood mononuclear cells (PBMCs), taken at new diagnosis, from a patient treated with antithyroid drugs. These receptors all come from a young woman with Graves disease. CDR3s include the opening cysteine and the closing phenylalanine or tryptophan. D genes are given only for firm matches. For some rows the clone size is stated as once, few or many, or as a class when expanded; others skip it.

TRBV20-1	many	TRBJ2-7	.	CSAKRAGEVDEQYF	TGCAGTGCAAAGCGGGCAGGGGAAGTAGACGAGCAGTACTTC
TRBV7-9	.	TRBJ1-6	.	CASSPLEGRLHF	TGTGCCAGCAGCCCCTTAGAGGGACGCCTCCACTTT
TRBV19	few	TRBJ2-1	.	CASSPMDSYNEQFF	TGTGCCAGTAGTCCGATGGACAGCTACAATGAGCAGTTCTTC
TRBV27	many	TRBJ2-3	TRBD2	CASSPRDNRLAGVYTQYF	TGTGCCAGCAGTCCACGGGACAATAGACTAGCGGGTGTTTATACGCAGTATTTT
TRBV7-8	few	TRBJ2-2	TRBD2	CASSLRGRKTGELFF	TGTGCCAGCAGCTTACGCGGGAGAAAAACCGGGGAGCTGTTTTTT
TRBV28	many	TRBJ1-5	.	CASSFAARDGQPQHF	TGTGCCAGCAGTTTTGCGGCCAGGGATGGTCAGCCCCAGCATTTT
TRBV11-2	many	TRBJ2-5	.	CASSFSEGLETQYF	TGTGCCAGCAGCTTCTCTGAGGGGCTAGAGACCCAGTACTTC
TRBV29-1	few	TRBJ2-3	.	CSVESTFRSTDTQYF	TGCAGCGTTGAAAGTACGTTTAGAAGCACAGATACGCAGTATTTT
TRBV19	few	TRBJ1-1	.	CASSIGGQNTEAFF	TGTGCCAGTAGTATAGGGGGACAGAACACTGAAGCTTTCTTT
TRBV11-2	many	TRBJ2-1	.	CASSLPPGMSYNEQFF	TGTGCCAGCAGCCTGCCCCCAGGGATGTCCTACAATGAGCAGTTCTTC
TRBV11-2	many	TRBJ2-7	TRBD1	CASSVGTGTAYEQYF	TGTGCCAGCAGCGTTGGGACAGGAACCGCCTACGAGCAGTACTTC
TRBV29-1	many	TRBJ2-1	TRBD2	CSASASGNEQFF	TGCAGCGCCTCGGCTAGCGGCAATGAGCAGTTCTTC
TRBV7-2	many	TRBJ1-1	.	CASSPNTGEAFF	TGTGCCAGCAGCCCTAACACAGGGGAAGCTTTCTTT
TRBV7-8	.	TRBJ1-3	TRBD1	CASNPGQGVSGNTIYF	TGTGCCAGCAACCCGGGACAGGGAGTCTCTGGAAACACCATATATTTT
TRBV11-3	many	TRBJ2-1	.	CASSLARENEQFF	TGTGCCAGCAGCTTGGCCAGGGAAAATGAGCAGTTCTTC
TRBV29-1	.	TRBJ2-1	.	CSVEVYNEQFF	TGCAGCGTTGAGGTCTACAATGAGCAGTTCTTC
TRBV3-1	many	TRBJ1-1	.	CASSHGGKGTEAFF	TGTGCCAGCAGCCACGGGGGGAAGGGGACTGAAGCTTTCTTT
TRBV11-2	many	TRBJ2-5	TRBD1	CASSWDRGLTQETQYF	TGTGCCAGCAGCTGGGACAGGGGGCTAACCCAAGAGACCCAGTACTTC
TRBV10-3	.	TRBJ2-1	.	CAISDTGPNNERFF	TGTGCCATCAGTGACACCGGGCCAAACAATGAGCGGTTCTTC
TRBV20-1	.	TRBJ1-2	.	CSASPNGVANYGYTF	TGCAGTGCTAGTCCCAACGGGGTAGCTAACTATGGCTACACCTTC
TRBV5-1	many	TRBJ2-1	.	CASRVDNEQFF	TGCGCCAGCAGAGTCGACAATGAGCAGTTCTTC
TRBV28	many	TRBJ2-5	TRBD2	CASSFSWLAGGPETQYF	TGTGCCAGCAGTTTTTCGTGGTTGGCGGGAGGGCCTGAGACCCAGTACTTC
TRBV7-9	few	TRBJ2-3	.	CASSFYREEVYF	TGTGCCAGCAGCTTCTACAGGGAAGAGGTGTATTTT
TRBV28	many	TRBJ2-1	.	CASSAGQLSYNEQFF	TGTGCCAGCAGTGCGGGACAGCTATCCTACAATGAGCAGTTCTTC
TRBV12-3/TRBV12-4	.	TRBJ2-4	TRBD2	CASSYPASGIRDIQYF	TGTGCCAGCAGTTACCCCGCTAGCGGGATACGGGACATTCAGTACTTC
TRBV5-1	.	TRBJ2-7	TRBD1	CASSYSQTGGEQYF	TGCGCCAGCAGCTACTCCCAAACAGGGGGCGAGCAGTACTTC
TRBV20-1	many	TRBJ1-3	.	CSARHNSGNTIYF	TGCAGTGCCAGACATAACTCTGGAAACACCATATATTTT
TRBV6-1	many	TRBJ1-1	.	CATQKGGLAWSTEAFF	TGTGCCACTCAAAAGGGAGGGTTAGCCTGGAGCACTGAAGCTTTCTTT
TRBV6-2/TRBV6-3	many	TRBJ1-3	TRBD1	CASRGWLGTGVPNGNTIYF	TGTGCCAGCAGAGGTTGGCTCGGGACAGGAGTCCCAAATGGAAACACCATATATTTT
TRBV6-1	few	TRBJ2-4	.	CASRSSVNIQYF	TGTGCCAGCAGGTCCAGTGTAAACATTCAGTACTTC
TRBV29-1	few	TRBJ1-3	.	CSAGDGGNTIYF	TGCAGCGCCGGAGACGGGGGAAACACCATATATTTT
TRBV12-3/TRBV12-4	few	TRBJ2-5	.	CATRDSRRGETQYF	TGTGCCACACGGGACTCGCGGAGGGGAGAGACCCAGTACTTC
TRBV7-2	many	TRBJ2-7	TRBD2	CASSLDSASGSYEQYF	TGTGCCAGCAGCTTAGATTCGGCTAGCGGGAGCTACGAGCAGTACTTC
TRBV18	many	TRBJ2-2	.	CASSRTTGSTGELFF	TGTGCCAGCTCACGCACTACGGGTAGCACCGGGGAGCTGTTTTTT
TRBV11-3	once	TRBJ2-1	.	CASSPSLEQFF	TGTGCCAGCAGCCCCTCTTTAGAGCAGTTCTTC
TRBV10-3	.	TRBJ2-3	TRBD2	CAISQLAGATDTQYF	TGTGCCATCAGCCAACTAGCGGGAGCTACAGATACGCAGTATTTT
TRBV3-1	many	TRBJ2-3	.	CASSHEDTQYF	TGTGCCAGCAGCCATGAAGATACGCAGTATTTT
TRBV4-1	.	TRBJ1-6	.	CASSHPPPGLDSPLHF	TGCGCCAGCAGCCATCCCCCCCCGGGGTTGGATTCACCCCTCCACTTT
TRBV30	many	TRBJ2-1	TRBD1	CAWCTGQTYNEQFF	TGTGCCTGGTGCACGGGACAGACCTACAATGAGCAGTTCTTC
TRBV7-2	many	TRBJ2-1	.	CASSLGGLRGTYNEQFF	TGTGCCAGCAGCTTAGGAGGTTTGCGCGGCACCTACAATGAGCAGTTCTTC
TRBV20-1	many	TRBJ1-5	.	CSARGSGNQPQHF	TGCAGTGCTAGAGGCAGTGGCAATCAGCCCCAGCATTTT
TRBV28	many	TRBJ2-7	.	CASSTTLGGYYEQYF	TGTGCCAGCAGTACTACCTTGGGGGGCTACTACGAGCAGTACTTC
TRBV13	.	TRBJ1-5	TRBD1	CASSPLTGGNQPQHF	TGTGCCAGCAGTCCCCTAACAGGGGGGAATCAGCCCCAGCATTTT
TRBV7-2	.	TRBJ1-2	.	CASSLEAGVYGYTF	TGTGCCAGCAGCTTAGAGGCGGGGGTCTATGGCTACACCTTC
TRBV4-1	.	TRBJ2-7	.	CASSQDQSYGQITYEQYF	TGCGCCAGCAGCCAAGATCAGTCGTACGGGCAGATAACCTACGAGCAGTACTTC
TRBV10-3	many	TRBJ2-7	.	CAISESEEVGEQYF	TGTGCCATCAGTGAGTCGGAGGAGGTTGGAGAGCAGTACTTC
TRBV5-5	many	TRBJ2-1	.	CASSLLPGSGANEQFF	TGTGCCAGCAGCTTGCTTCCCGGCTCCGGGGCGAATGAGCAGTTCTTC
TRBV7-9	.	TRBJ1-4	.	CASTLGSEKLFF	TGTGCCAGCACGTTGGGGTCCGAAAAACTGTTTTTT
TRBV9	many	TRBJ2-1	TRBD1	CASSAQGSFSYNEQFF	TGTGCCAGCAGCGCACAGGGGAGTTTCTCCTACAATGAGCAGTTCTTC
TRBV7-9	many	TRBJ2-1	TRBD2	CASSYTRIAGLSEQFF	TGTGCCAGCAGCTACACTAGGATAGCGGGTCTCAGTGAGCAGTTCTTC
TRBV7-9	many	TRBJ2-5	.	CASSEAGEQETQYF	TGTGCCAGCAGCGAAGCCGGGGAACAAGAGACCCAGTACTTC
TRBV12-5	many	TRBJ2-7	TRBD2	CASGLGSRGRLSYEQYF	TGTGCTAGTGGTTTGGGGTCCCGCGGGAGGCTCTCCTACGAGCAGTACTTC
TRBV11-2	many	TRBJ2-7	TRBD1	CASSHEGGQVYEQYF	TGTGCCAGCAGCCATGAGGGGGGACAGGTCTACGAGCAGTACTTC
TRBV13	.	TRBJ2-1	TRBD2	CASSLSTSGSYNEQFF	TGTGCCAGCAGCCTCTCGACTAGCGGGAGCTACAATGAGCAGTTCTTC
TRBV27	few	TRBJ1-2	TRBD1	CASGQGAFGYTF	TGTGCCAGCGGACAGGGGGCTTTTGGCTACACCTTC
TRBV5-1	few	TRBJ2-1	TRBD2	CASSYGTSALNEQFF	TGCGCCAGCAGCTACGGGACTAGCGCCTTGAATGAGCAGTTCTTC
TRBV20-1	many	TRBJ1-1	.	CSARPRVVGNTEAFF	TGCAGTGCTAGGCCCAGGGTCGTAGGGAACACTGAAGCTTTCTTT
TRBV30	many	TRBJ2-7	.	CAWRRDSNYEQYF	TGTGCCTGGAGACGGGACTCCAATTACGAGCAGTACTTC